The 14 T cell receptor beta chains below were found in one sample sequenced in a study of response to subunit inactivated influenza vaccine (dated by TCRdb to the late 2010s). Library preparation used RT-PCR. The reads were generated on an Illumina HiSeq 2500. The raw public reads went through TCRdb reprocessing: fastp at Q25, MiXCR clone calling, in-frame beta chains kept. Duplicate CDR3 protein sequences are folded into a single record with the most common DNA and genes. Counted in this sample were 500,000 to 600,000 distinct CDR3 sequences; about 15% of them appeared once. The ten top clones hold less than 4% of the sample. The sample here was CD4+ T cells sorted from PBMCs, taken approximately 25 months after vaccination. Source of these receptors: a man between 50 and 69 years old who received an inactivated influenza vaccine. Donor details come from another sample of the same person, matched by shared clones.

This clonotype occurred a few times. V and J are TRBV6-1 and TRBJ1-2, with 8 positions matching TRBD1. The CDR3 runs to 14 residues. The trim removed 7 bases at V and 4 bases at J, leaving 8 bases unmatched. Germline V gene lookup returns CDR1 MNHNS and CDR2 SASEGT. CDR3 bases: TGTGCCAGCAAATGGCAGGGGGCTGGCTATGGCTACACCTTC. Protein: CASKWQGAGYGYTF.

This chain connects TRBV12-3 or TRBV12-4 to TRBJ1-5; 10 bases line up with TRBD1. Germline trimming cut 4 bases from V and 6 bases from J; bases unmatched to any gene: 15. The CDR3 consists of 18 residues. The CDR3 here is CASSSLDRGRQGGQPQHF. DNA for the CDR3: TGTGCCAGCAGTTCCCTAGACAGGGGGCGCCAAGGGGGTCAGCCCCAGCATTTT.

The CDR3 loop reads CASSGIAGRGNEQFF. As DNA, the CDR3 is TGTGCCAGCAGCGGCATAGCGGGGAGGGGAAATGAGCAGTTCTTC. The rearrangement uses TRBV7-9 and TRBJ2-1; TRBD2 matches at 8 bases. Germline V gene lookup returns CDR1 SEHNR and CDR2 FQNEAQ (reference sequence). V dropped 5 bases and J dropped 7; count of bases not matched to a gene: 10. The CDR3 is made up of 15 amino acids.

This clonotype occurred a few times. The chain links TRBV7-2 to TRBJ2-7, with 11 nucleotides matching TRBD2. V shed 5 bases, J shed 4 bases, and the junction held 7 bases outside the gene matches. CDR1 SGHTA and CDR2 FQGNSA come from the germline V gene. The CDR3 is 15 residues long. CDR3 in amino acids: CASSQLAGVGYEQYF. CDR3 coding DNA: TGTGCCAGCAGCCAACTAGCGGGAGTAGGGTACGAGCAGTACTTC.

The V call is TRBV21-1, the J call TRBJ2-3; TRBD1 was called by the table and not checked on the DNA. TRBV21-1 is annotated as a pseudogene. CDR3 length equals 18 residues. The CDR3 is CASSKKGRGACCTDTQYF. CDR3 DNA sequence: TGTGCCAGCAGCAAAAAGGGTAGGGGGGCTTGTTGCACAGATACGCAGTATTTT.

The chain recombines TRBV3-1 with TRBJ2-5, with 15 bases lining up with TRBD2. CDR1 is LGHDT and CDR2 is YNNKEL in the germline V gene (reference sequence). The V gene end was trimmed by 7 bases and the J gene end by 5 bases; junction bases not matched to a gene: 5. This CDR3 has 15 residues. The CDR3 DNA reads TGTGCCAGCAACCCGGGACTAGCGGGAGGTGAGACCCAGTACTTC. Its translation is CASNPGLAGGETQYF.

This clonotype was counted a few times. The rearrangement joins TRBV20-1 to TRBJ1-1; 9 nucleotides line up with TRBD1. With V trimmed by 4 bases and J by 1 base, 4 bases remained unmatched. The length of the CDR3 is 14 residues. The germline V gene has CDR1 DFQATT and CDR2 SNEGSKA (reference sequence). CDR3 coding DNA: TGCAGTGCTACCAAGGGACAGGGGAACACTGAAGCTTTCTTT. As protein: CSATKGQGNTEAFF.

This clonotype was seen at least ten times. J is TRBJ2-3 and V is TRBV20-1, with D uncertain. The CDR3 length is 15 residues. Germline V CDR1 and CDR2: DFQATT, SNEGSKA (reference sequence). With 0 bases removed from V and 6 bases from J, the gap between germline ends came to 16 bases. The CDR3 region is CSARDMGYGRDTQYF. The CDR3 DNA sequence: TGCAGTGCTAGAGATATGGGTTACGGAAGGGATACGCAGTATTTT.

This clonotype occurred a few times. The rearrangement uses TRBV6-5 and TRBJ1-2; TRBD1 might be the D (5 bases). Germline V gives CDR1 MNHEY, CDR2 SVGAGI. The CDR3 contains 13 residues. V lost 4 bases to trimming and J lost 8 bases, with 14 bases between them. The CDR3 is CASSFDSRRGYTF. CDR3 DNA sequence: TGTGCCAGCAGTTTCGACAGTCGGAGGGGCTACACCTTC.

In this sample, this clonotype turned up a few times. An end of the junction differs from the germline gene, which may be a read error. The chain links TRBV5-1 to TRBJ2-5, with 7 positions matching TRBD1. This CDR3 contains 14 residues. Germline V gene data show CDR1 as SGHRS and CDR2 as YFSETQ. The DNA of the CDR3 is TGCGCCAGCAGTTTGGGACAGACCGGAGAGACCCAGTACTTC. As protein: CASSLGQTGETQYF.

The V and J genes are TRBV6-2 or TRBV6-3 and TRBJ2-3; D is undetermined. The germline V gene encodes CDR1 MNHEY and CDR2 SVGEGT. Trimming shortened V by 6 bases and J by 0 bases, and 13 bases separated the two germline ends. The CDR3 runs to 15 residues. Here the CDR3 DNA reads TGTGCCAGCAGACGCGATCCGACTAGCACAGATACGCAGTATTTT. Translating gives CASRRDPTSTDTQYF.

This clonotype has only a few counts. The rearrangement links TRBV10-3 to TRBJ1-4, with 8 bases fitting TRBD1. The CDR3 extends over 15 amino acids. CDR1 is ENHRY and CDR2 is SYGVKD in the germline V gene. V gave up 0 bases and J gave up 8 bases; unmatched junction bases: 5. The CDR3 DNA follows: TGTGCCATCAGTGAGTCGGGGACAGGTTTGGAAAAACTGTTTTTT. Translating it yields CAISESGTGLEKLFF.

Here the CDR3 DNA reads TGTGCCAGCAGCCCCGGGACCCAGGGGGAGACCCAGTACTTC. Its protein product is CASSPGTQGETQYF. The chain couples TRBV4-2 to TRBJ2-5; D might be TRBD1 (6 bases). The CDR3 has 14 amino acids. Germline values: CDR1 LGHNA, CDR2 YNFKEQ. V was shortened by 4 bases and J by 5 bases, with 14 bases between the two germline ends.

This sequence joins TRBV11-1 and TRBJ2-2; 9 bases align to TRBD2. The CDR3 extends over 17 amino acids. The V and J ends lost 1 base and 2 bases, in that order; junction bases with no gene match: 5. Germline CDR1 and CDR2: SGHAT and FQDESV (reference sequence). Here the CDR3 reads CASSLVPAGGNTGELFF. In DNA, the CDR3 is TGTGCCAGCAGCTTAGTCCCAGCGGGAGGTAACACCGGGGAGCTGTTTTTT.